This T cell receptor beta chain was sequenced during a study of kidney transplant recipient with SARS-CoV-2 infection. Germline loops: CDR1 LGHDT, CDR2 YNNKEL (reference sequence). The V and J ends lost 1 base and 3 bases respectively, with 12 bases between them. The CDR3 has 16 residues. From the reads, TCRdb called clonotypes with MiXCR, one entry per CDR3 protein. The profile shows roughly 230,000 distinct CDR3 sequences, around 30% of them singletons. This clonotype has ten or more counts. Sequenced material: a blood sample, taken at baseline and between days 110 and 120 from a kidney transplant recipient. The J gene is TRBJ1-4, the V gene TRBV3-1; the D is unclear. The sequence was obtained from a male patient between 25 and 39 years old who had COVID-19 and was a kidney transplant recipient. Some T cells may trace back to the graft donor. CDR3 loop: CASSQVSSGANEKLFF. The CDR3 DNA reads as TGTGCCAGCAGCCAAGTTTCTAGTGGGGCTAATGAAAAACTGTTTTTT.